These T cell receptor beta chains were read from a single sample in a study of cytomegalovirus exposure and HLA in healthy donors. Method: immunoSEQ multiplex PCR; TCRdb's copy keeps in-frame clones and lacks some. The sample yields under 200,000 clones, approximately 89% seen once. The sample comprised PBMCs. All receptors come from a man aged 18 to 30 in good health and CMV-seropositive. The CDR3 runs from the conserved cysteine through the conserved F or W. A D gene is named only where the DNA matches it firmly. Size tells how often a clone was seen (once, few, many) or the class of an expanded clone, and some rows leave it out.

TRBV29-1	TRBJ1-1	.	.	CSVEVSQNTEAFF	TGCAGCGTTGAAGTCAGTCAGAACACTGAAGCTTTCTTT
TRBV7-7	TRBJ2-3	TRBD1	.	CASSLTPDRGDTQYF	TGTGCTAGCAGCTTAACCCCCGACAGGGGAGATACGCAGTATTTT
TRBV19	TRBJ2-2	TRBD2	.	CASSIGGRVNTGELFF	TGTGCCAGTAGTATAGGAGGGAGGGTCAACACCGGGGAGCTGTTTTTT
TRBV28	TRBJ1-2	.	.	CASSLQGYYGYTF	TGTGCCAGCAGTTTACAGGGGTACTATGGCTACACCTTC
TRBV5-4	TRBJ2-3	TRBD2	.	CASSLKLAGVTDTQYF	TGTGCCAGCAGCTTGAAACTAGCGGGAGTTACAGATACGCAGTATTTT
TRBV6-1	TRBJ1-1	.	.	CATPSALEAEAFF	TGTGCCACCCCCTCGGCATTGGAGGCTGAAGCTTTCTTT
TRBV18	TRBJ2-7	TRBD2	.	CASSPLPTGAGYEQYF	TGTGCCAGCTCACCACTACCGACGGGAGCGGGGTACGAGCAGTACTTC
TRBV2	TRBJ2-3	TRBD2	.	CASSGTSRESYDTQYF	TGTGCCAGCAGTGGGACTAGCCGTGAGAGCTATGATACGCAGTATTTT
TRBV7-9	TRBJ2-5	.	.	CASSLAGMQTQYF	TGTGCCAGCAGCTTAGCGGGCATGCAGACCCAGTACTTC
TRBV7-9	TRBJ2-1	.	.	CASSQGGPKFF	TGTGCCAGCAGCCAGGGAGGACCCAAGTTCTTC
TRBV9	TRBJ1-3	.	.	CASSVTGTLFSGNTIYF	TGTGCCAGCAGCGTTACCGGGACACTGTTCTCTGGAAACACCATATATTTT
TRBV15	TRBJ2-3	.	.	CATRPQVGSGPRTDTQYF	TGTGCCACCAGGCCGCAGGTAGGGAGCGGCCCGCGCACAGATACGCAGTATTTT
TRBV7-9	TRBJ2-2	.	.	CASSLNSVNTGELFF	TGTGCCAGCAGCTTAAATAGCGTAAACACCGGGGAGCTGTTTTTT
TRBV5-1	TRBJ1-4	TRBD1	once	CASSFSGQNEKLFF	TGCGCCAGCAGCTTTTCGGGACAGAATGAAAAACTGTTTTTT
TRBV18	TRBJ1-3	TRBD1	.	CASSPRPGQGASGNTIYF	TGTGCCAGCTCACCGCGCCCGGGACAGGGCGCGTCTGGAAACACCATATATTTT
TRBV5-1	TRBJ2-5	.	.	CASSLGSSGEKETQYF	TGCGCCAGCAGCTTGGGGAGCTCGGGGGAAAAAGAGACCCAGTACTTC
TRBV7-3	TRBJ2-7	.	few	CASSFYHGRGSEQYF	TGTGCCAGCAGCTTTTATCATGGCAGAGGTAGCGAGCAGTACTTC
TRBV7-9	TRBJ1-2	TRBD1	.	CASRTWPLDRTNYGYTF	TGTGCCAGCAGGACCTGGCCCCTGGACAGGACTAACTATGGCTACACCTTC
TRBV5-1	TRBJ2-5	TRBD2	.	CASSSPAASGRLGETQYF	TGCGCCAGCAGCTCCCCCGCTGCTAGCGGGAGGCTCGGAGAGACCCAGTACTTC
TRBV5-6	TRBJ2-7	.	.	CASSLGLARYAQYF	TGTGCCAGCAGCTTGGGATTAGCCCGCTACGCGCAGTACTTC
TRBV9	TRBJ2-1	.	.	CASSASTGTYNEQFF	TGTGCCAGCAGCGCTAGTACCGGGACCTACAATGAGCAGTTCTTC
TRBV9	TRBJ2-7	TRBD2	.	CASSVAGESYEQYF	TGTGCCAGCAGCGTTGCGGGAGAAAGCTACGAGCAGTACTTC
TRBV19	TRBJ1-2	.	.	CASTPNAFGYGYTF	TGTGCCAGTACCCCTAACGCCTTCGGCTATGGCTACACCTTC
TRBV19	TRBJ2-2	.	.	CASSIGGGNTGELFF	TGTGCCAGTAGTATCGGCGGAGGGAACACCGGGGAGCTGTTTTTT
TRBV4-1	TRBJ2-7	.	.	CASSRADSLPYEQYF	TGCGCCAGCAGCCGGGCCGATTCCCTTCCTTACGAGCAGTACTTC
TRBV30	TRBJ2-2	TRBD1	.	CAWSRGQEYTGELFF	TGTGCCTGGAGCCGTGGACAGGAATACACCGGGGAGCTGTTTTTT
TRBV11-3	TRBJ2-3	TRBD1	.	CASSPWQGATDTQYF	TGTGCCAGCAGCCCCTGGCAGGGGGCAACAGATACGCAGTATTTT
TRBV29-1	TRBJ2-1	TRBD1	.	CSVEYFGQGSNNEQFF	TGCAGCGTTGAATATTTTGGACAGGGTTCAAACAATGAGCAGTTCTTC
TRBV28	TRBJ1-1	TRBD1	.	CASIGQGQYEAFF	TGTGCCAGCATAGGACAGGGGCAATATGAAGCTTTCTTT
TRBV9	TRBJ2-5	TRBD2	.	CASSVAGGPGQETQYF	TGTGCCAGCAGCGTAGCGGGAGGGCCCGGGCAAGAGACCCAGTACTTC
TRBV7-9	TRBJ2-5	.	.	CASSSRLLQETQYF	TGTGCCAGCAGCTCGCGCCTCCTCCAAGAGACCCAGTACTTC
TRBV7-3	TRBJ1-2	.	.	CASSLTGDYGYTF	TGTGCCAGCAGCTTAACAGGGGACTATGGCTACACCTTC
TRBV6-5	TRBJ2-7	.	.	CASSTGGLDEQYF	TGTGCCAGCAGCACGGGGGGCCTCGACGAGCAGTACTTC
TRBV29-1	TRBJ1-3	.	once	CSGGTLKGTIYF	TGCAGCGGAGGGACTCTTAAAGGTACCATATATTTT
TRBV27	TRBJ2-7	.	.	CASSFGGVSGEQYF	TGTGCCAGCAGTTTTGGAGGGGTTTCGGGGGAGCAGTACTTC
TRBV2	TRBJ2-5	TRBD2	.	CATGTSGSRETQYF	TGTGCCACAGGGACTAGCGGGAGTCGAGAGACCCAGTACTTC
TRBV7-2	TRBJ2-7	TRBD2	.	CASSLRGLAQRYEQYF	TGTGCCAGCAGCTTAAGGGGACTAGCGCAACGCTACGAGCAGTACTTC
TRBV19	TRBJ2-6	.	.	CASSTGTGANVLTF	TGTGCCAGTAGTACGGGAACCGGGGCCAACGTCCTGACTTTC
TRBV11-2	TRBJ2-7	TRBD2	.	CASSPSGSISEQYF	TGTGCCAGCAGCCCAAGCGGGAGTATCTCCGAGCAGTACTTC
TRBV5-1	TRBJ2-2	.	.	CASSLGTTNTGELFF	TGCGCCAGCAGCTTGGGGACAACGAACACCGGGGAGCTGTTTTTT